What follows is one TCR beta chain and its context. Its antigen remains unknown. This sample was included in a study of T cell responses to AZD1222 COVID-19 vaccine. Study context: Analyses pooled second doses at about 4 or about 12 weeks. Study outcomes and limitations: Baseline seropositivity characterized only six AZD1222 recipients. Possibly, clonal diversity was underestimated; donors were largely white British and included more females.

V lost 2 bases and J lost 3, with 11 bases in between. This CDR3 is built from 15 residues. The germline V gene has CDR1 LNHDA and CDR2 SQIVND (reference sequence). Clones were read by immunoSEQ multiplex PCR, and TCRdb kept only the in-frame ones, dropping some. The profile shows around 100,000 clones, more than 70% of them singletons. The specimen was peripheral blood, collected on day 0 of AZD1222 vaccination. This TCR was recovered from an adult in good health. The chain has TRBV19 and TRBJ1-5; tentative D call: TRBD1 (5 bases). CDR3 sequence (DNA): TGTGCCAGTAGTATATTGGCAGGGTTCAATCAGCCCCAGCATTTT. It yields the protein CASSILAGFNQPQHF.